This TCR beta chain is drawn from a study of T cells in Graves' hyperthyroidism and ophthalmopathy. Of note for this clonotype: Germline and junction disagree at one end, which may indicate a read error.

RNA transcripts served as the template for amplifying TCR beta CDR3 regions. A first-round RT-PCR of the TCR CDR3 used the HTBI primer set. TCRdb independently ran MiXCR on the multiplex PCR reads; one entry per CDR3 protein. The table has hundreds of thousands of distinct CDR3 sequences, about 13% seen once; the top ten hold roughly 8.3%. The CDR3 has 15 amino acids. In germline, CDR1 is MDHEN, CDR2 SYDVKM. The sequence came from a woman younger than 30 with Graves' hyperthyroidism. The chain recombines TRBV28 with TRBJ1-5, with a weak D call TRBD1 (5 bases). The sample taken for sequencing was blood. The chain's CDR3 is CASSLYVDSSQPQHF. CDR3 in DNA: TGTGCCAGCAGTTTATATGTCGACAGCAGTCAGCCCCAGCATTTT.